This T cell receptor (beta chain) originates from a study of T cells after yellow fever vaccination (dated by TCRdb to about 2019). With respect to the entire study: Staining for CD3, CD45RA, CCR7 and CD95 was used to sort memory subsets (EM, EMRA, CM and Tscm) on a BD FACS Aria III. Libraries from fractions with low cell numbers were prepared with the SMART-Seq v4 Ultra Low Input RNA kit. Bulk TCR alpha and beta repertoires were sequenced longitudinally to track T-cell clones before and after primary and booster YFV17D yellow fever vaccination. Two healthy male donors made up the cohort, one aged 18 to 29 years and the other aged 30 to 40 years. Blood was collected at multiple timepoints before and after primary and secondary immunization, and bulk PBMC replicates and cell subsets were isolated. Sorting of memory subsets took place on days 0, 15 and 45 and at 18 months after primary vaccination, as well as on days 0, 15 and 45 after the 30-year booster.

This clonotype came up many times. Nothing much larger sits one base from this clone, and base qualities are not available. The data were produced on an Illumina NovaSeq 6000. TCR cDNA was synthesized by 5'RACE template switching, which introduced a universal primer site and unique molecular identifiers. Priming of cDNA synthesis was performed from both the TCR alpha and TCR beta constant segments. Libraries were amplified in two PCR steps, with sample barcodes and sequencing adapters added in the second step. Sequencing of libraries was done on Illumina HiSeq 2500 (2x100 bp) or NovaSeq (2x150 bp). The original pipeline was this. MIGEC handled demultiplexing of reads and collapsing into UMI consensus sequences, while MiXCR performed V(D)J alignment. Using edgeR on replicate PBMC samples, clonotypes were called vaccine-responding if FDR was below 0.01 and the log2 fold change was above 5 up to day 15. Bulk clonotypes were assigned CD4 or CD8 identity according to which sequenced CD4 or CD8 repertoire held them at higher abundance. Clonotype frequencies in memory subsets were weighted by FACS-sorted cell numbers to estimate each clone's distribution across memory phenotypes. In TCRdb, the public reads were trimmed at Q25 with fastp and aligned with MiXCR, with productive beta chains retained. Each record represents a unique CDR3 protein, reported with the most common genes and DNA among its rows. The authors' filters were not applied to this entry. A total of 25,000 to 30,000 distinct CDR3 sequences appear in this sample, roughly 4.5% of them only once. Together, the top ten hold approximately 38% of the sample.

What the authors observed across the whole study: The study included only two donors, which limits how far the findings can be generalized. The secondary T-cell response was found to be weaker but faster than the primary response, with a peak reached on day 5 rather than on day 15. After the booster, most of the clones that had expanded following primary vaccination were detected again (roughly 96% of CD4 and roughly nine tenths of CD8), which suggests that memory was broadly maintained. A small share of clonotypes was detected in both CD4 and CD8 compartments, with the overlap likely arising from convergent recombination. In the sorted memory subsets on day 0, nearly all vaccine-responding clonotypes were below the level of detection. Computational filtering was needed because FACS-sorted repertoires could contain abundant contaminating clonotypes from the bulk population.

V lost 1 base and J lost 5 bases, and the count of bases not matched to a germline gene is 4. CDR1 is given as LGHNA and CDR2 as YSLEER, both from the germline V gene. The CDR3 contains 15 residues, cysteine and phenylalanine counted. The retained sequence is limited to the CDR3, 45 bases, with the frame set at the first base. The label giving this sample's treatment or condition can be read as: live attenuated yellow fever vaccine strain. PBMCs were isolated from peripheral blood using a standard Ficoll-Paque protocol. The RNeasy Micro Kit was used to extract RNA from sorted memory subsets. This chain is built from TRBV4-3 and TRBJ2-1, with 8 bases aligning to TRBD1. Sequencing was performed on PBMCs, either bulk or a sorted T-cell subset (CD4+, CD8+, memory, or dextramer-sorted; not recorded which), taken on the day of the yellow fever booster vaccination. The clonotype originates from a man between 18 and 35 years old who received the YFV17D yellow fever vaccine. At the DNA level, the sequence is TGCGCCAGCAGCCAAGCGGGACAGGAGAACAATGAGCAGTTCTTC. The resulting protein is CASSQAGQENNEQFF.